These T cell receptor beta chains were read from a single sample in a study of T cell responses to AZD1222 COVID-19 vaccine. The method was immunoSEQ multiplex PCR; TCRdb's version includes in-frame clones alone and lacks a portion of them. The repertoire holds 150,000 to 200,000 clones, around 87% seen once, with approximately 2.5% in the top ten. The specimen was peripheral blood, collected on day 0 of AZD1222 vaccination. The source of these receptors is an adult in good health. Both conserved end residues are part of each CDR3. D genes are given only for firm matches.

cdr3_aa d_call v_call
CASSPQRGYGYTF - TRBV9
CASSFPTGDGYTF - TRBV25-1
CASSYIGDSYGYTF TRBD1 TRBV6-5
CASSRDIFSYEQYF - TRBV5-1
CASSYGRDRRSSPLHF TRBD1 TRBV6-5
CASSDGGGYGYTF - TRBV6-1
CASSHKSSVLLNEQFF - TRBV14
CASSSAGSNGEAFF - TRBV7-8
CAITGLAGGRETQYF TRBD2 TRBV2
CASSPGGGRETQYF - TRBV7-3
CASSWDGTSYEQYF - TRBV7-9
CASSQDTGTSGSAKNIQYF TRBD2 TRBV4-1
CASNIWGQDYGYTF TRBD1 TRBV6-5
CAISDVGGFGNQPQHF - TRBV10-3
CASSADHGETQYF - TRBV6-4
CASTFTGRAHYGYTF - TRBV18
CASSEGDGTYEQYF - TRBV2
CASSFGGRDTEAFF - TRBV5-1
CASSFETERYGYTF - TRBV28
CASSQDQPRSVGNYGYTF - TRBV4-2
CASSLIAGGPPNEQFF TRBD2 TRBV6-5
CASSSLMREVYEQYF TRBD2 TRBV6-5
CASSLSGNTIYF - TRBV5-6
CASSLEQVWDTQYF - TRBV5-1
CASSSDARVTEAFF - TRBV7-9
CASRVNYGYTF - TRBV6-5
CASSEQGYGYTF - TRBV25-1
CASSQSTGDGYTF TRBD1 TRBV14
CASFTGAHSGNTIYF - TRBV19
CSLAGEARRGTDTQYF - TRBV29-1
CASSLSQGDYGYTF TRBD1 TRBV5-6
CASSPRGGFETQYF TRBD1 TRBV11-2
CASSPRQGVYGEYF - TRBV18
CASSLEAGRQEKLFF - TRBV5-1
CASSLERDRGVFTEAFF TRBD1 TRBV11-3
CASSPLPGTSVNEQFF TRBD2 TRBV5-5
CSVLPSANTEAFF - TRBV29-1
CASSLARTTDTQYF - TRBV7-3
CASSLREAPDTQYF - TRBV5-1
CASSVVASGEQYF TRBD2 TRBV9
CASSPRTGIPGQYF TRBD1 TRBV3-1/TRBV3-2
CASSQGPLSNQPQHF - TRBV3-1/TRBV3-2
CASSFGGPGTVYEQYF TRBD1 TRBV28
CASSPWTGGTEAFF TRBD1 TRBV2
CASLGGGRYGYTF TRBD1 TRBV6-5
CASSLGRGRFYEQYF TRBD1 TRBV25-1